This TCR beta chain is from a study of T cell repertoires in cytomegalovirus infection. In TCRdb, the reads were re-called with MiXCR into one record per CDR3 protein. The sample has roughly 220,000 distinct CDR3 sequences, 38% seen once. From germline, CDR1 is SGHKS and CDR2 YYEKEE (reference sequence). Trimming at V came to 4 bases and at J to 1 base, leaving 8 bases not matched to a gene. The CDR3 is made up of 16 amino acids. Notes on this clonotype: Its matching antigen is unknown.

This clonotype was obtained from a human donor in good health (CMV status not recorded). Some clones in this sample may be carry-over from other donors' samples. The specimen comprised CD8+ T cells from cultured PBMCs, sampled from culture after CMV antigen stimulation. The rearrangement uses TRBV5-5 and TRBJ2-3; 8 bases line up with TRBD1. The CDR3 bases are TGTGCCAGCAGCCGTCCGGACAGGGTCCGCACAGATACGCAGTATTTT. Encoded protein: CASSRPDRVRTDTQYF.